This TCR beta chain appears in the sequencing data of a study of shared clonotypes between healthy human individuals. Study-level information: The study enrolled a couple of women and a few men aged 18 to 49.

CDR1 and CDR2 from the germline V gene are SGHTA and FQGNSA. Trimming shortened V by 5 bases and J by 4 bases, and 14 bases separated the two germline ends. The CDR3 totals 14 residues. The CD4+ fraction was divided into a CD45RA+ naive subset and a CD45RA-negative memory subset. Researchers divided each subset's genomic DNA evenly across several immunoSEQ plates. Per the authors' pipeline: Junction-only immunoSEQ sequences carried no quality scores, so filtering differed. The repertoire was sequenced with immunoSEQ multiplex PCR; TCRdb's copy has only in-frame clones and lacks some. From that table come the V and J calls and clone size; the DNA was used to work out D and trimming. The profile covers some 900,000 clones, with 60% to 85% appearing a single time and approximately 1.5% taken by the ten largest.

The material sequenced was memory CD4+ T cells sorted from blood. Subset: CD45RA-negative fraction. The source of this sequence is a man younger than 30 in good health. This chain uses TRBV7-2 with TRBJ1-2; D is uncertain. The CDR3 here is CASSEEEGVYGYTF. As DNA, the CDR3 is TGTGCCAGCAGCGAAGAGGAGGGCGTCTATGGCTACACCTTC.